This T cell receptor (beta chain) was documented in a study of tumor and adjacent non-tumor tissue in lung cancer. Whole-study context: Stage I to III disease affected ten to eleven men and 5 women aged roughly 31 to 80.

Three rounds of nested PCR, following a modified ARM-PCR protocol, produced the TCRbeta library. TCRdb ran MiXCR on the multiplex PCR reads and lists one entry per CDR3 protein. The repertoire holds about 110,000 distinct CDR3 sequences, with around 82% as singletons. General study results and limits: Significantly higher TCR diversity was found in tumor than normal lung. In normal lung, the top 100 clones were significantly more dominant than in tumor.

CDR1 DFQATT and CDR2 SNEGSKA come from the germline V gene (reference sequence). The CDR3 has 15 residues. V lost 1 base to trimming and J lost 3 bases; unmatched junction nucleotides: 3. This clonotype was seen ten or more times. Its target is unknown. This sample's RNA came from whole unsorted tissue. Newly diagnosed lung cancer patients had thoracic surgery in China, August–late 2014, without prior chemotherapy. The chain has TRBV20-1 and TRBJ2-1; 10 bases are shared with TRBD2. The source of this sequence is a man between 65 and 85 years old with non-small cell lung cancer. The sequenced sample consisted of lung tumor tissue. In nucleotides, the CDR3 is TGCAGTGCTAGAGGTCTAGCGGGAGACTACAATGAGCAGTTCTTC. Its translation: CSARGLAGDYNEQFF.